The text below deals with one TCR beta chain. The missing CDR3 end, 3 residues past where the read stops, is filled in from the germline J gene. Related graft donors supplied nonmyeloablative bone marrow transplants, and mixed chimerism was transient. The sample originates from a study of Tregs in tolerant kidney transplant recipients. After removal of 5 bases from V and 2 bases from J, the junction contained 9 bases not matched to a gene. Germline lookup yields CDR1 SGHTA and CDR2 FQGNSA. The CDR3 runs 15 residues. Profiling relied on immunoSEQ multiplex PCR, and the TCRdb table lists in-frame clones only, not all of them. This sample contains about 5,300 clones.

The specimen comprised CD4+ T cells from blood (PBMCs), sampled 14 months after the transplant. The rearrangement uses TRBV7-2 and TRBJ2-7; TRBD2 agrees at 7 bases. The TCR was taken from a human patient who received a combined kidney and bone marrow transplant. Some T cells may arise from the graft donor. The covered CDR3 bases are TGTGCCAGCAGCATAGGACTAGGGCCAACCTACGAG. This translates into CASSIGLGPTYE. The full-length CDR3 reads as CASSIGLGPTYEQYF.